This T cell receptor (beta chain) was found in a study of T cells in localized non-small cell lung cancer. The method was immunoSEQ multiplex PCR; TCRdb's version includes in-frame clones alone and lacks a portion of them. The sample lists over 1,500 clones, over 15% occurring once. In its sample, this clone ranks as medium-sized. Germline values: CDR1 MNHGY, CDR2 SAAAGT. V lost 6 bases to trimming and J lost 0 bases, with 12 bases between them. The CDR3 is 16 residues long. The origin of this receptor is a woman aged 40-75 years with stage I lung adenocarcinoma. The sample was normal lung tissue next to the tumor, taken before any cancer treatment. J is TRBJ1-6 and V is TRBV6-8; TRBD1 might be the D (6 bases). In DNA form, the CDR3 reads TGTGCCAGCAGCTCTGACAGGAGCTCCTATAATTCACCCCTCCACTTT. Translating gives CASSSDRSSYNSPLHF.